These 20 T cell receptor beta chains originate from one sample sequenced in a study of blood T cells in healthy people across ages. The use of a sample-barcoded 5' primer and a J-beta primer mix characterized a second PCR of about 7 to 12 cycles. TCRdb re-derived calls from the 5' RACE reads in MiXCR, one entry per CDR3 protein. The table includes 550,000 to 700,000 distinct CDR3 sequences, approximately 27% detected once. Sequenced input: blood. The source is a woman in her 70s in good health.

In this sample, this clonotype turned up a few times. The gene calls are TRBV9 and TRBJ1-1, with D hard to call. V was shortened by 4 bases and J by 1 base, with 14 bases between the two germline ends. Germline CDR1 is SGDLS and CDR2 is YYNGEE. This CDR3 has 15 amino acids. The CDR3 spells CASSPPLRGNTEAFF. CDR3 DNA sequence: TGTGCCAGCAGCCCCCCCCTCCGGGGGAACACTGAAGCTTTCTTT. The whole variable domain, filled in from reference TRBV9 and TRBJ1-1, reads DSGVTQTPKHLITATGQRVTLRCSPRSGDLSVYWYQQSLDQGLQFLIQYYNGEERAKGNILERFSAQQFPDLHSELNLSSLELGDSALYFCASSPPLRGNTEAFFGQGTRLTVV.

This sequence joins TRBV12-3 or TRBV12-4 and TRBJ2-3, with D possibly being TRBD1 (5 bases). Trimming took off 5 bases at V and 0 bases at J, with 18 bases between the two ends. The CDR3 loop spans 17 amino acids. The CDR3 DNA follows: TGTGCCAGCAGTCCCCAGGGCCAAGTACCTAGCACAGATACGCAGTATTTT. Translated, it gives CASSPQGQVPSTDTQYF.

This clonotype was detected a few times. The rearrangement links TRBV6-6 to TRBJ1-2, with a weak D call TRBD1 (6 bases). Trimming removed 5 bases from V and 8 bases from J, with 12 bases in between. Germline values: CDR1 MNHNY, CDR2 SVGAGI (reference sequence). The CDR3 contains 12 residues. CDR3 DNA: TGTGCCAGCAGTCCAGGGGTACGGGGCTACACCTTC. This encodes CASSPGVRGYTF.

This clonotype showed up just a few times. The chain combines TRBV27 with TRBJ2-3, with TRBD1 as a possible D gene (6 bases). V lost 6 bases and J 1 base, leaving 11 bases between the germline ends. This CDR3 contains 14 residues. In germline, CDR1 is MNHEY, CDR2 SMNVEV (reference sequence). CDR3 protein: CASRRNRGTDTQYF. CDR3 in DNA: TGTGCCAGCAGACGTAACAGGGGCACAGATACGCAGTATTTT.

This chain links TRBV28 with TRBJ1-1, with TRBD1 identical over 7 bases. Unmatched junction bases numbered 3, after V lost 1 base and J lost 4 bases. There are 14 residues in the CDR3. Germline V gene sequence: CDR1 MDHEN, CDR2 SYDVKM. The CDR3 sequence: CASSLSRGGTEAFF. DNA of the CDR3: TGTGCCAGCAGTTTATCCAGGGGGGGCACTGAAGCTTTCTTT.

This rearrangement joins TRBV5-1 to TRBJ2-6; 7 positions agree with TRBD1. With V trimmed by 4 bases and J by 1 base, 5 bases remained unmatched. CDR1 is SGHRS, CDR2 YFSETQ, per germline. The CDR3 is 16 amino acids. In DNA form, the CDR3 reads TGCGCCAGCAGCACCGGACAGGCGTCTGGGGCCAACGTCCTGACTTTC. Its protein product is CASSTGQASGANVLTF.

This clonotype has only a few counts. This chain connects TRBV20-1 to TRBJ1-2, with TRBD1 matching over 7 bases. With V trimmed by 4 bases and J by 4 bases, 12 bases remained unmatched. The CDR3 consists of 15 residues. Per germline, CDR1 DFQATT and CDR2 SNEGSKA (reference sequence). The CDR3 here is CSATNSRTGAYGYTF. DNA for the CDR3: TGCAGTGCTACGAACTCCAGGACAGGAGCCTATGGCTACACCTTC.

The chain carries TRBV12-3 or TRBV12-4 and TRBJ2-7; a weak D match, TRBD1 (5 bases). Trimming removed 7 bases at V and 4 bases at J, with 17 bases between. This CDR3 has 14 residues. In nucleotides, the CDR3 is TGTGCCAGCACAAATTCAGGGTATCGTTACGAGCAGTACTTC. It translates to CASTNSGYRYEQYF.

This clonotype has only a few counts. This chain uses TRBV20-1 with TRBJ2-5, with 7 bases that match TRBD1. The CDR3 runs to 14 residues. V dropped 2 bases and J dropped 4; count of bases not matched to a gene: 7. The germline V gene has CDR1 DFQATT and CDR2 SNEGSKA (reference sequence). CDR3 bases: TGCAGTGCTAGACAAACTACAGGGGTAGAGACCCAGTACTTC. Residues: CSARQTTGVETQYF.

V is TRBV7-9 and J is TRBJ2-5; TRBD1 is a possible D gene (5 bases). Germline V gene sequence: CDR1 SEHNR, CDR2 FQNEAQ (reference sequence). V was cut by 4 bases and J by 0 bases, with 9 bases left in between. CDR3 length: 14 amino acids. This CDR3 is CASSSAGYQETQYF. The CDR3 nucleotides read TGTGCCAGCAGCTCCGCAGGGTACCAAGAGACCCAGTACTTC.

V usage is TRBV5-1 and J usage is TRBJ1-1; 10 bases match TRBD1. J gave up 7 bases and V 2 bases, and 8 bases lay outside the gene matches. This CDR3 contains 15 residues. Germline values: CDR1 SGHRS, CDR2 YFSETQ. The CDR3 region has the DNA TGCGCCAGCAGCTTCGGAGCTGGGACAGGGGATGAAGCTTTCTTT. This sequence encodes CASSFGAGTGDEAFF.

The table lists this clonotype with a few counts. The chain combines TRBV20-1 with TRBJ1-6; 7 bases map to TRBD1. CDR1 DFQATT and CDR2 SNEGSKA come from the germline V gene (reference sequence). The CDR3 has 13 amino acids. With V trimmed by 5 bases and J by 6 bases, 4 bases remained unmatched. CDR3 bases: TGCAGTGCTGGGGACAGTTGTAATTCACCCCTCCACTTT. Residues: CSAGDSCNSPLHF.

The chain has TRBV5-1 and TRBJ1-2; 11 bases are shared with TRBD1. Germline assignment: CDR1 SGHRS and CDR2 YFSETQ. The CDR3 has 16 amino acids. V gave up 0 bases and J gave up 1 base; unmatched junction bases: 2. CDR3 nucleotides: TGCGCCAGCAGCTTGGCCGGGACAGGGGGTAACTATGGCTACACCTTC. Encoded protein: CASSLAGTGGNYGYTF.

V and J are TRBV24-1 and TRBJ1-1; D may be TRBD1 (5 bases). Germline CDR1 and CDR2: KGHDR and SFDVKD. The CDR3 length is 17 residues. V gave up 8 bases and J gave up 3 bases, with 24 bases separating them. The CDR3 DNA sequence: TGTGCCACCATCCCAGGACAAGTCCCTTTGGATGACACTGAAGCTTTCTTT. Its protein is CATIPGQVPLDDTEAFF.

This clonotype appeared a few times. The genes are TRBV11-2 and TRBJ2-7; D not certain. CDR1 is SGHAT, CDR2 FQNNGV, per germline. The CDR3 is 13 amino acids. The V end lost 5 bases, the J end lost 2 bases, and 10 bases lay between the germline ends. The CDR3 spells CASSPQSPYEQYF. The CDR3 DNA follows: TGTGCCAGCAGCCCCCAAAGCCCCTACGAGCAGTACTTC.

The J gene is TRBJ2-7, the V gene TRBV25-1; D gene ambiguous. The CDR3 runs 13 residues. Trimming stripped 3 bases from V and 2 bases from J, with 8 bases between. Germline V gene sequence: CDR1 MGHDK, CDR2 SYGVNS. The CDR3 DNA sequence: TGTGCCAGCAGTGAGTCCGGTACCTACGAGCAGTACTTC. Amino acids: CASSESGTYEQYF.

This rearrangement joins TRBV7-2 to TRBJ2-5; weak D call: TRBD2 (5 bases). The V gene's germline CDR1 is SGHTA and CDR2 FQGNSA. The ends were cut back, 2 bases at V and 5 bases at J, with 18 bases in the middle. The CDR3 is 16 residues long. The CDR3 DNA follows: TGTGCCAGCAGCTTAATCGGAGGTTCAGCGTGGGAGACCCAGTACTTC. It codes for CASSLIGGSAWETQYF.

The genes are TRBV7-2 and TRBJ1-4; maybe TRBD1 (5 bases). The germline V gene encodes CDR1 SGHTA and CDR2 FQGNSA. V was cut by 3 bases and J by 7 bases, with 15 bases left in between. The length of the CDR3 is 15 residues. The CDR3 nucleotides read TGTGCCAGCAGCTTTTGGGAGCCCACAGGTGAAAAACTGTTTTTT. Translating gives CASSFWEPTGEKLFF.

V usage is TRBV4-3 and J usage is TRBJ1-4, with 9 positions matching TRBD1. Germline CDR1 is LGHNA and CDR2 is YSLEER. The V and J ends lost 1 base and 8 bases, in that order; junction bases with no gene match: 5. This CDR3 has 15 residues. CDR3: CASSQGGTGREKLFF. The DNA for the CDR3 is TGCGCCAGCAGCCAAGGCGGGACAGGGAGAGAAAAACTGTTTTTT.

This chain joins TRBV12-3 or TRBV12-4 and TRBJ2-1; D gene ambiguous. This CDR3 is built from 10 residues. Trimming shortened V by 7 bases and J by 7 bases, and 5 bases separated the two germline ends. The CDR3 sequence is CASIYNEQFF. The CDR3 DNA reads as TGTGCCAGCATTTATAATGAGCAGTTCTTC.